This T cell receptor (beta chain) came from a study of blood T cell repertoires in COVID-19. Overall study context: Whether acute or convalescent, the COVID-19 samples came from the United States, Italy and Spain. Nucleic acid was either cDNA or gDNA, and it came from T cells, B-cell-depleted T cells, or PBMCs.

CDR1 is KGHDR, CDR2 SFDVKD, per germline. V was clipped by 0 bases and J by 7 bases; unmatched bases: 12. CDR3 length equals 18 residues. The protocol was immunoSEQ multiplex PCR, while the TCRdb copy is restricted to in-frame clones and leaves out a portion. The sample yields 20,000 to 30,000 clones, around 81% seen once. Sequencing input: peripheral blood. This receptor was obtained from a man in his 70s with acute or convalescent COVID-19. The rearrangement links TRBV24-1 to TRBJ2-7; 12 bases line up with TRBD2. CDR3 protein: CATSDLRPLAGGAWEQYF. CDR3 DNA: TGTGCCACCAGTGATTTGAGGCCACTAGCGGGGGGTGCTTGGGAGCAGTACTTC.